The clone carrying this T cell receptor (beta chain) was recorded at least ten times. Its specificity is not known. The sample belongs to a study of identical twins. Findings and limits, study-wide: Findings depended on cross-sectional statistics rather than tracking the same donors.

Only healthy Caucasians were included as donors. A universal primer site was added by template switching, and unique molecular identifiers were carried by the cDNA. TCRdb redid the calling of the 5' RACE reads with MiXCR, one entry per CDR3 protein. This sample has 200,000 to 300,000 distinct CDR3 sequences; approximately 6.8% occur once, and the top ten carry under 6.5%. Trimming left V 3 bases short and J 8 bases short, with 7 bases between. The CDR3 totals 12 residues. This same sample was also part of a study on yellow fever vaccine responses in identical twins.

This sequence was found in a young woman in good health. The material sequenced was CD8+ T cells sorted from blood. This chain links TRBV12-3 or TRBV12-4 with TRBJ2-2, with a possible D match to TRBD1 (5 bases). CDR3 nucleotide sequence: TGTGCCAGCAGTTTTGGACAAGGGGAGCTGTTTTTT. This codes for CASSFGQGELFF.